This T cell receptor (beta chain) was captured in a study of cytomegalovirus exposure and HLA in healthy donors. This PCR relied on a set of 60 Vbeta primers and 13 Jbeta primers. Produced via immunoSEQ multiplex PCR; TCRdb's table is partial and in-frame only. The table shows 90,000 to 150,000 clones, with 63% occurring only once. As for this clone: An end of the junction does not agree with germline; a read error may underlie this.

CDR3 size: 13 residues. The germline gives CDR1 MGHRA, CDR2 YSYEKL. The V call is TRBV4-1, the J call TRBJ1-6; D is perhaps TRBD1 (5 bases). Sequenced material: PBMCs. The origin of this receptor is a man aged 40-49 years in good health and CMV-seropositive. CDR3 in DNA: TGCGCCAGCAGCCAAGATGGGGGGATAGCCCCAACCTTT. Amino acid sequence: CASSQDGGIAPTF.